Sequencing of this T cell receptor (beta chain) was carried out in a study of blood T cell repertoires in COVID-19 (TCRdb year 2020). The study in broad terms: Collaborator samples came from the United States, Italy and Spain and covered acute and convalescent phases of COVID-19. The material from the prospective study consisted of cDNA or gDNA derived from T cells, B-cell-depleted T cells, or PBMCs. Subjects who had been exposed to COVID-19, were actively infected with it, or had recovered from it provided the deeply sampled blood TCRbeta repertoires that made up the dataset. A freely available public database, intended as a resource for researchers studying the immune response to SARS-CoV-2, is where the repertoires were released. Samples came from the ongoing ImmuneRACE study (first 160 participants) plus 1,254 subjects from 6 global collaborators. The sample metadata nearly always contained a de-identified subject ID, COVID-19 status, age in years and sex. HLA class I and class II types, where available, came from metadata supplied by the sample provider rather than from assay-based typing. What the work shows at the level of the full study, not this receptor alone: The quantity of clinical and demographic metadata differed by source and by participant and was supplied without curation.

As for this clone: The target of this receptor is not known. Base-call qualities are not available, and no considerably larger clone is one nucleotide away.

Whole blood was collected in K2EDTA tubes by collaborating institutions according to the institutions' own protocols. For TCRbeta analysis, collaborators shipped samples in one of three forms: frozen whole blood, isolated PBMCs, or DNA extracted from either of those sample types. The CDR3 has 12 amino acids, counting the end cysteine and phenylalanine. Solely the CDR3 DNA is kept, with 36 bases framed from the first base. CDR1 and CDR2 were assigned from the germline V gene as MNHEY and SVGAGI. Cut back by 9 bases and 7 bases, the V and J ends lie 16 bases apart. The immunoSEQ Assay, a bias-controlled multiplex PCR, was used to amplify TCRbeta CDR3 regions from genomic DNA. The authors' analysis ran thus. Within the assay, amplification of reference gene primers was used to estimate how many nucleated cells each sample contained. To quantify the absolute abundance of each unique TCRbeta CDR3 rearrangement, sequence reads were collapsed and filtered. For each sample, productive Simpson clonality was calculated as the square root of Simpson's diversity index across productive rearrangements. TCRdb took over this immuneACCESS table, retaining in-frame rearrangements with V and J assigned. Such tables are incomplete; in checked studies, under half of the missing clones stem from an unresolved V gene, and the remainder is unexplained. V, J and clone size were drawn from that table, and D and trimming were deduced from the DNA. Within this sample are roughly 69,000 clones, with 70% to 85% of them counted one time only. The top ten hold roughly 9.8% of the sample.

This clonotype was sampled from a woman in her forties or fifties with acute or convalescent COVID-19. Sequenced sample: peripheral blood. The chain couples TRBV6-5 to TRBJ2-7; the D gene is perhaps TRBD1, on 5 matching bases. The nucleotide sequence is TGTGCCAGTGGACATTCCTACGTGGAGCAGTACTTC. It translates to CASGHSYVEQYF.